The next 18 T cell receptor beta chains were all read from a single sample in a study of shared T cell receptors in the human thymus. Sequencing was performed with immunoSEQ multiplex PCR; in TCRdb, only in-frame clones are kept and a portion is missing. The table has hundreds of thousands of clones, about 87% seen once. These same records also appear under a second study, on human thymus T cells.

Material for sequencing was thymocytes. These receptors came from a boy less than two years old with a congenital heart defect.

The chain links TRBV6-5 to TRBJ2-7; TRBD2 matches 11 bases. In germline, CDR1 is MNHEY, CDR2 SVGAGI. The V segment lost 2 bases and the J segment 4 bases; nucleotides outside the gene matches: 7. The CDR3 contains 16 residues. The CDR3 DNA follows: TGTGCCAGCAGTTACCCGTCGACTAGCGGGATGTACGAGCAGTACTTC. It translates to CASSYPSTSGMYEQYF.

DNA for the CDR3: TGTGCCAGCAGCTTTTCGGGCCGGAGGGAGGCCGGATACTATGGCTACACCTTC. This codes for CASSFSGRREAGYYGYTF. The chain links TRBV7-2 to TRBJ1-2; D is undetermined. Germline CDR1 and CDR2: SGHTA and FQGNSA. The V end was cut by 3 bases, the J end by 3 bases, with 23 bases between. The CDR3 extends over 18 amino acids.

The chain carries TRBV9 and TRBJ2-3; possibly TRBD2 for D (7 bases). Trimming pared 3 bases from V and 7 bases from J, leaving 18 bases between. Looked up from germline, CDR1 is SGDLS and CDR2 is YYNGEE. CDR3 length: 15 amino acids. The CDR3 DNA sequence: TGTGCCAGCAGCGGGACTAGGGGGGTCAGGAATACGCAGTATTTT. Amino acid sequence: CASSGTRGVRNTQYF.

The chain links TRBV4-3 to TRBJ2-2; D gene ambiguous. Germline V gene lookup returns CDR1 LGHNA and CDR2 YSLEER. This CDR3 contains 14 residues. V was pared by 1 base and J by 5 bases, with 8 bases between. DNA for the CDR3: TGCGCCAGCAGCCAAGCCTTACTTACCGGGGAGCTGTTTTTT. Protein product: CASSQALLTGELFF.

The chain joins TRBV28 to TRBJ1-5; 7 bases align to TRBD1. Germline CDR1 MDHEN, CDR2 SYDVKM. The CDR3 is 17 residues long. The trim removed 3 bases at V and 3 bases at J, leaving 11 bases unmatched. DNA for the CDR3: TGTGCCAGCAGTTTCTCACGACAGGGCGGGATCAATCAGCCCCAGCATTTT. Translated: CASSFSRQGGINQPQHF.

This chain connects TRBV27 to TRBJ2-1; 7 bases agree with TRBD2. Germline trimming cut 4 bases from V and 8 bases from J; bases unmatched to any gene: 17. The CDR3 has 17 residues. Germline assignment: CDR1 MNHEY and CDR2 SMNVEV (reference sequence). CDR3 DNA sequence: TGTGCCAGCAGTTGGCGGGAGCCCTTTGGCGTGGGAGATGAGCAGTTCTTC. This gives the protein CASSWREPFGVGDEQFF.

The sample holds one count of this clone. This chain joins TRBV9 and TRBJ2-1; 8 bases agree with TRBD2. Germline CDR1 reads SGDLS; CDR2 reads YYNGEE. V gave up 4 bases and J gave up 7 bases; unmatched junction bases: 7. CDR3 length: 14 amino acids. CDR3 nucleotides: TGTGCCAGCAGCTATAGCGGGGTCGGAAATGAGCAGTTCTTC. It is translated as CASSYSGVGNEQFF.

The J gene is TRBJ2-2, the V gene TRBV29-1; 12 bases are a match to TRBD2. The CDR3 consists of 15 residues. The germline V gene has CDR1 SQVTM and CDR2 ANQGSEA. Germline trimming cut 5 bases from V and 4 bases from J; bases unmatched to any gene: 5. CDR3 loop: CSVPTSGRFTGELFF. The CDR3 bases are TGCAGCGTTCCGACTAGCGGGAGATTCACCGGGGAGCTGTTTTTT.

This chain uses TRBV6-5 with TRBJ1-1; 8 bases fit TRBD1. The CDR3 totals 15 residues. Germline CDR1 is MNHEY and CDR2 is SVGAGI. Trimming cost V 6 bases and J 1 base; bases outside gene matches: 7. CDR3 DNA: TGTGCCAGCAGCCTCGGACAGGGAGGGAACACTGAAGCTTTCTTT. Its translation: CASSLGQGGNTEAFF.

This chain links TRBV4-3 with TRBJ2-5; 12 bases line up with TRBD1. CDR3 size: 17 residues. From germline, CDR1 is LGHNA and CDR2 YSLEER. Trimming removed 0 bases from V and 5 bases from J; junction bases left unmatched: 7. The CDR3 region has the DNA TGCGCCAGCAGCCAAGACGGGGGGACAGGGGGCCGTGAGACCCAGTACTTC. Protein product: CASSQDGGTGGRETQYF.

The gene calls are TRBV4-1 and TRBJ1-2, with 7 bases matching TRBD1. Looked up from germline, CDR1 is MGHRA and CDR2 is YSYEKL. This CDR3 has 20 residues. J was trimmed by 4 bases and V by 3 bases; bases with no gene match: 23. In DNA, the CDR3 is TGCGCCAGCAGCCATGCTCGCGGGACAGAGATTTTCTTCCCGCCCTATGGCTACACCTTC. Its protein is CASSHARGTEIFFPPYGYTF.

The V and J genes are TRBV9 and TRBJ2-7, with 9 nucleotides matching TRBD1. V lost 3 bases to trimming and J lost 4 bases; unmatched junction nucleotides: 5. The CDR3 is 14 amino acids. CDR1 is SGDLS and CDR2 is YYNGEE in the germline V gene. Here the CDR3 DNA reads TGTGCCAGCAGCGCCGGGACAGGGAATTACGAGCAGTACTTC. Protein: CASSAGTGNYEQYF.

The V and J genes are TRBV12-5 and TRBJ2-7, with TRBD1 as a possible D gene (5 bases). The CDR3 consists of 15 residues. The V and J ends lost 2 bases and 4 bases respectively, with 15 bases between them. Germline V gene sequence: CDR1 LGHNT, CDR2 FRNRAP. CDR3 in amino acids: CASGLPTRTPYEQYF. In DNA form, the CDR3 reads TGTGCTAGTGGTTTGCCGACCCGGACACCTTACGAGCAGTACTTC.

This chain links TRBV18 with TRBJ1-1; 11 bases match TRBD1. The CDR3 consists of 16 residues. Germline V CDR1 and CDR2: KGHSH, LQKENI. The J segment lost 6 bases and the V segment lost 5 bases, leaving 11 bases of the junction unmatched. CDR3 sequence: CASSSPDRGRSPEAFF. The CDR3 nucleotides are TGTGCCAGCTCAAGTCCGGACAGGGGGCGGTCCCCTGAAGCTTTCTTT.

This clone appeared once. The chain carries TRBV27 and TRBJ1-6, with 11 bases lining up with TRBD1. Germline V gene sequence: CDR1 MNHEY, CDR2 SMNVEV (reference sequence). Losses at the gene ends were 6 bases for V and 7 bases for J; bases not matched to a gene: 2. This CDR3 has 14 residues. The CDR3 DNA reads TGTGCCAGCAGCCGGACAGGGGGCAATTCACCCCTCCACTTT. Encoded protein: CASSRTGGNSPLHF.

This rearrangement joins TRBV9 to TRBJ2-1; a possible D gene is TRBD2 (6 bases). Deletions cut 0 bases from V and 7 bases from J, with 14 bases between. CDR3 length: 15 amino acids. CDR1 SGDLS and CDR2 YYNGEE come from the germline V gene. DNA for the CDR3: TGTGCCAGCAGCGTAGACTCGGGAGTGGGGAATGAGCAGTTCTTC. Residues: CASSVDSGVGNEQFF.

V usage is TRBV11-3 and J usage is TRBJ2-1; 8 nucleotides match TRBD1. With V trimmed by 3 bases and J by 6 bases, 7 bases remained unmatched. CDR3 length: 15 amino acids. Germline-derived CDR1 and CDR2 are SGHNT and YENEEA. The CDR3 DNA sequence: TGTGCCAGCAGCTTTTCCCCTACAGGGGGCAATGAGCAGTTCTTC. This codes for CASSFSPTGGNEQFF.

The chain links TRBV4-3 to TRBJ2-2; weak D call: TRBD2 (7 bases). V was pared by 0 bases and J by 3 bases, with 14 bases between. Looked up from germline, CDR1 is LGHNA and CDR2 is YSLEER. CDR3 length equals 17 residues. The CDR3 DNA sequence: TGCGCCAGCAGCCAAGAGGGGGGGGCGCAGGACACCGGGGAGCTGTTTTTT. Translated: CASSQEGGAQDTGELFF.